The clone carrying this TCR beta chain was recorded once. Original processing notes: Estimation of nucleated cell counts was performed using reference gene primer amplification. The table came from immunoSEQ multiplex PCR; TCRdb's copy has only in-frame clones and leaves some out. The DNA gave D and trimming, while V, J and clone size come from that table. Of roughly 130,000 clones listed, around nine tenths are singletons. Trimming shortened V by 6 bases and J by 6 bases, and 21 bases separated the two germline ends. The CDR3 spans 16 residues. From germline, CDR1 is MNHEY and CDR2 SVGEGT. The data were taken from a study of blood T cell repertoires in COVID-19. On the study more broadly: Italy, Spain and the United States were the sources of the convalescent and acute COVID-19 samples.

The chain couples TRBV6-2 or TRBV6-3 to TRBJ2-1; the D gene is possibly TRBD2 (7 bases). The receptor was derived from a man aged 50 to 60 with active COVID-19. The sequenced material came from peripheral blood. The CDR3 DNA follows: TGTGCCAGCAGCCCCCCCCGGGGGGCTTTCTTCAATGAGCAGTTCTTC. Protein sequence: CASSPPRGAFFNEQFF.